Listed below are T cell receptor beta chains from one sample, sequenced in a study of beta chain features in type 1 diabetes. The assay was immunoSEQ multiplex PCR, and TCRdb's table has in-frame clones only and misses some. The table shows around 340,000 clones, with roughly a tenth occurring only once. Sequencing was done on a sample of central memory CD4+ T cells from blood. Receptor source: a young man with type 1 diabetes. CDR3s include the opening cysteine and the closing phenylalanine or tryptophan. Each record gives: CDR3 length, J gene, D gene, V gene, clone size, CDR3 protein, CDR3 DNA. D genes are given only for firm matches. Expanded clones get a size class; other rows say once, few or many, or leave the size out.

>16|TRBJ2-7|TRBD1|TRBV28|few
CASSTSTGTGYYEQYF
TGTGCCAGCAGTACCAGCACCGGGACAGGCTACTACGAGCAGTACTTC
>15|TRBJ2-5|TRBD1|TRBV14|many
CASSQALTGVETQYF
TGTGCCAGCAGCCAGGCCCTGACAGGGGTGGAGACCCAGTACTTC
>14|TRBJ2-3|.|TRBV11-2|.
CASSPLVGTDTQYF
TGTGCCAGCAGCCCCCTCGTTGGCACAGATACGCAGTATTTT
>13|TRBJ2-7|.|TRBV7-2|.
CASSPRQVYEQYF
TGTGCCAGCAGCCCGCGACAGGTCTACGAGCAGTACTTC
>14|TRBJ2-1|.|TRBV11-2|.
CASSSGQIYNEQFF
TGTGCCAGCAGCTCCGGACAGATTTACAATGAGCAGTTCTTC
>13|TRBJ1-2|TRBD1|TRBV29-1|.
CSVERGPLEGYTF
TGCAGCGTTGAGAGGGGGCCCCTGGAAGGCTACACCTTC
>18|TRBJ2-5|TRBD1|TRBV9|few
CASSAGDVGQGAQETQYF
TGTGCCAGCAGCGCAGGGGACGTAGGGCAGGGGGCCCAAGAGACCCAGTACTTC
>17|TRBJ2-2|.|TRBV5-4|.
CASSSGSQRAHTGELFF
TGTGCCAGCAGCTCCGGGAGTCAACGGGCACACACCGGGGAGCTGTTTTTT
>17|TRBJ2-3|TRBD1|TRBV9|few
CASSDLTGAVGADTQYF
TGTGCCAGCAGCGATTTAACAGGGGCGGTCGGCGCAGATACGCAGTATTTT
>13|TRBJ1-6|.|TRBV7-8|.
CASRPGRDRPLHF
TGTGCCAGCAGGCCCGGCAGGGATAGACCCCTCCACTTT
>11|TRBJ1-1|TRBD1|TRBV30|many
CAWSDRGEAFF
TGTGCCTGGAGTGACAGGGGCGAAGCTTTCTTT
>12|TRBJ1-2|.|TRBV29-1|.
CSVARQRYGYTF
TGCAGCGTTGCCAGGCAAAGGTATGGCTACACCTTC
>15|TRBJ1-1|TRBD1|TRBV18|.
CASSPGPGGDTEAFF
TGTGCCAGCTCACCAGGACCAGGGGGAGACACTGAAGCTTTCTTT
>16|TRBJ2-1|TRBD2|TRBV5-1|.
CASSLTSGSSYNEQFF
TGCGCCAGCAGCTTGACTAGCGGAAGCTCCTACAATGAGCAGTTCTTC
>15|TRBJ2-3|TRBD2|TRBV28|few
CASSLSRGGTDTQYF
TGTGCCAGCAGTTTATCCCGGGGGGGCACAGATACGCAGTATTTT